A selection of T cell receptor beta chains follows, all from one sample in a study of CD8 T cells in cerebrospinal fluid in Alzheimer's disease. TCRdb reprocessed the 10x single-cell sequencing reads and stores each CDR3 protein as one record, lacking DNA. Its table lists hundreds of distinct CDR3 sequences. Sequencing used cerebrospinal fluid. The receptors were sampled from a human donor with Parkinson's disease. CDR3s include the opening cysteine and the closing phenylalanine or tryptophan. The size entry gives once, few, many or a size class.

V gene	J gene	clone size	CDR3 protein
TRBV19	TRBJ2-3	medium-sized	CASTPSGSTDTQYF
TRBV11-2	TRBJ1-6	large	CASSQDRLTPLHF
TRBV12-3/TRBV12-4	TRBJ2-3	large	CASRYTGSTDTQYF
TRBV6-2/TRBV6-3	TRBJ2-1	large	CASSYGTGGKNEQFF
TRBV27	TRBJ1-4	medium-sized	CASSSATNEKLFF
TRBV28	TRBJ2-1	large	CASTSGRPSGRFKGNEQFF
TRBV3-1	TRBJ1-2	large	CASSQGQGEYGYTF
TRBV4-3	TRBJ1-1	large	CASSPVGGRKAFF
TRBV6-6	TRBJ1-6	large	CASSASAAHERALHF
TRBV5-1	TRBJ2-5	medium-sized	CASSLNPGVQETQYF